This T cell receptor (beta chain) was captured in a study of vaccination effects on CD4 cells after COVID-19 (dated by TCRdb to 2022 to 2024). About the investigation overall: Across the study, the median time from the second dose to post-vaccine sampling was 72 days (range 14 to 241). SARS-CoV-2 spike-specific CD4+ TCR repertoires were compared before and after mRNA vaccination in COVID-19 convalescent patients and in infection-naive vaccine recipients. The full study included fewer than eleven COVID-19 convalescent patients and a few SARS-CoV-2-naive healthy vaccine recipients. Cultures from other donors in the study were sequenced with the Oncomine TCR Beta short-read assay on an Illumina iSeq 100. Beyond this particular receptor, the publication reports: Among healthy vaccine recipients, nearly all vaccine-induced clones were SARS-CoV-2 mono-reactive, and only 1 of 255 was cross-reactive with common cold coronaviruses. Clones induced by infection and clones induced by vaccination both contracted markedly at late timepoints after vaccination, which fits with T cell responses waning over time. The study was limited by a small number of convalescent patients, and early post-infection timepoints were lacking.

In the germline V gene (reference sequence), CDR1 corresponds to GTSNPN and CDR2 to SVGIG. The cysteine opens and the phenylalanine closes a CDR3 of 13 amino acids. Solely the CDR3 DNA is kept, with 39 bases framed from the first base. Trimming takes 4 bases from V and 8 bases from J, and the germline ends sit 14 bases apart. Libraries came from the immunoSEQ multiplex PCR assay. DNA from the cultured and isolated CD4+ T cells underwent TCR beta CDR3 sequencing. As for the authors' bioinformatics: Non-productive TCR sequences were removed, reads were trimmed to the CDR3 region, and CDR3s of at least 7 amino acids were retained. Antigen-specific clonotypes were identified with the MANAFEST web app by comparing expansion in peptide wells against reference cultures. To be called positive, a clone needed expansion at FDR<0.05 compared with the reference and with all other wells, an odds ratio greater than 5, and a frequency greater than 0.1% in two replicate wells. A clonotype was called cross-reactive if it was significantly expanded both in SARS-CoV-2 spike wells and in at least one common cold coronavirus spike condition. CDR3 similarity was assessed by Levenshtein distance with the stringdist R package, and unrooted trees were built with ape in R 3.6.1. Drawn from immuneACCESS, this table holds only the in-frame rearrangements with V and J called that TCRdb kept. Clones are partly lost; checked studies trace under half to an unresolved V gene and leave the rest unexplained. V, J and clone size derive from that table, while D and trimming were established from the DNA sequence. The sample table contains 60,000 to 90,000 clones; only one count was recorded for about 86% of them. Jointly, the top ten make up 1.2% of the sample.

In the ViraFEST assay, PBMC were stimulated with viral peptide pools, and TCR sequencing was then used to find antigen-specific CD4+ T cell clonotypes based on their expansion. After approximately 11 days of culture, CD4+ T cells were isolated with the EasySep CD4+ T cell isolation kit. Participants received two doses of either the BNT162b2 or the mRNA-1273 mRNA SARS-CoV-2 vaccine. Negative nucleocapsid antibody results before and after vaccination confirmed that the healthy vaccine recipients had no prior SARS-CoV-2 infection. A few million PBMC per well were cultured with about 9.6 ug/ml peptides in IMDM containing around 4.6% human AB serum, about 9 IU/ml IL-2 and gentamicin. On days 3 and 7, half of the culture medium was replaced with fresh IL-2-containing medium. Unless noted otherwise, every peptide stimulation condition was cultured in triplicate wells. Using Ficoll-Paque Plus gradient centrifugation, PBMC were separated from whole blood and then either used fresh or cryopreserved at -140C. The spike proteins of SARS-CoV-2 and of the common cold coronaviruses HCoV-NL63, HCoV-OC43 and HCoV-229E were spanned by overlapping peptide pools. The QIAamp micro DNA kit was used to extract genomic DNA from the cultured CD4+ T cells.

Details on this clone: Its recognized antigen is unknown. Base qualities are not at hand, and no much larger clone is one base apart.

Recombination linked TRBV30 to TRBJ1-4; perhaps TRBD1 is the D gene, with 5 bases matching. This material consisted of CD4+ T cells from PBMCs cultured with HCoV-229E spike peptides, taken after COVID-19 vaccination. Read against the paper, the sample's cell subset or site label means: HCoV-229E spike overlapping peptide pool stimulation. The origin of this receptor is a human donor who received a COVID-19 vaccine. The DNA sequence is as follows: TGTGCCTGGACACGGGACCTTAAGGAAAAACTGTTTTTT. It is translated as CAWTRDLKEKLFF. The entire variable domain, with the stretches around the CDR3 drawn from the reference TRBV30 and TRBJ1-4 proteins, is SQTIHQWPATLVQPVGSPLSLECTVEGTSNPNLYWYRQAAGRGLQLLFYSVGIGQISSEVPQNLSASRPQDRQFILSSKKLLLSDSGFYLCAWTRDLKEKLFFGSGTQLSVL.